Here is one T cell receptor (beta chain) with its context. What it binds is unknown. This sample is drawn from a study of lymphopenia after photon versus proton radiotherapy. Study-level results: Better survival with proton therapy was suggested as possible, not demonstrated.

Germline CDR1 and CDR2: MGHRA and YSYEKL. The CDR3 has 15 amino acids. After removal of 0 bases from V and 3 bases from J, the junction contained 3 bases not matched to a gene. Produced via immunoSEQ multiplex PCR; TCRdb's table is partial and in-frame only. The table has fewer than 6,000 clones, approximately 89% seen once. The sequences come from peripheral blood, collected from a patient treated with photon-based radiotherapy. The sequence came from an older man with cholangiocarcinoma. The rearrangement joins TRBV4-1 to TRBJ2-7, with TRBD1 identical over 9 bases. The CDR3 loop reads CASSQDHRGLYEQYF. CDR3 in DNA: TGCGCCAGCAGCCAAGATCACAGGGGGCTCTACGAGCAGTACTTC.